Below, 18 T cell receptor beta chains from the same sample are listed, as sequenced in a study of OX40 agonist ivuxolimab in advanced cancers. Profiled with immunoSEQ multiplex PCR; TCRdb holds only in-frame clones, not every one. The table shows approximately 75,000 clones, with roughly nine tenths occurring only once. The sequenced sample was CD4+ or CD8+ T cells sorted from blood, obtained in a trial of the OX40 agonist ivuxolimab. The receptor source for this set is an adult with an advanced solid tumor such as melanoma, head and neck, liver or kidney cancer.

The V call is TRBV19, the J call TRBJ1-5, with no clear D. The germline CDR1 and CDR2 sequences are LNHDA and SQIVND (reference sequence). V lost 9 bases and J lost 2, with 17 bases in between. CDR3 size: 15 residues. As DNA, the CDR3 is TGTGCCAGCACGAACGGAGTGGAAGGCAATCAGCCCCAGCATTTT. It specifies CASTNGVEGNQPQHF. The full variable domain, with the rest looked up from reference TRBV19 and TRBJ1-5, is DGGITQSPKYLFRKEGQNVTLSCEQNLNHDAMYWYRQDPGQGLRLIYYSQIVNDFQKGDIAEGYSVSREKKESFPLTVTSAQKNPTAFYLCASTNGVEGNQPQHFGDGTRLSIL.

This chain connects TRBV2 to TRBJ2-5, with 8 bases lining up with TRBD1. The CDR3 runs to 15 residues. J gave up 7 bases and V 5 bases, and 12 bases lay outside the gene matches. Germline V gives CDR1 SNHLY, CDR2 FYNNEI. The CDR3 reads CASSFDRGGEWTQYF. The CDR3 DNA sequence: TGTGCCAGCAGTTTTGACAGGGGTGGAGAATGGACCCAGTACTTC.

The chain joins TRBV5-4 to TRBJ1-4, with 8 bases fitting TRBD1. V dropped 4 bases and J dropped 3; count of bases not matched to a gene: 5. This CDR3 contains 15 residues. Germline CDR1 and CDR2: SGHNT and YYREEE (reference sequence). The CDR3 bases are TGTGCCAGCAGCCTCGGGGGACAGGCTAATGAAAAACTGTTTTTT. It encodes CASSLGGQANEKLFF.

The chain uses TRBV6-6 and TRBJ2-2, with TRBD1 as a possible D gene (5 bases). The CDR3 has 15 amino acids. Germline V gene data show CDR1 as MNHNY and CDR2 as SVGAGI (reference sequence). The V end lost 8 bases, the J end lost 6 bases, and 19 bases lay between the germline ends. DNA for the CDR3: TGTGCCAGCCTAAATTGGCAGGGCGAAGCCGGGGAGCTGTTTTTT. This sequence encodes CASLNWQGEAGELFF.

The chain joins TRBV4-2 to TRBJ1-1; D is unresolved. There are 17 residues in the CDR3. Germline assignment: CDR1 LGHNA and CDR2 YNFKEQ. V lost 3 bases to trimming and J lost 1 base, with 18 bases between them. The CDR3, as DNA: TGTGCCAGCAGCCAGAATCGTGCGGGCAGCCAGAACACTGAAGCTTTCTTT. Protein sequence: CASSQNRAGSQNTEAFF.

The gene calls are TRBV14 and TRBJ2-3, with 9 bases identical to TRBD2. The trim removed 1 base at V and 2 bases at J, leaving 10 bases unmatched. CDR3 length equals 18 residues. In germline, CDR1 is SGHDN, CDR2 FVKESK. The CDR3 loop reads CASSQARGAGGPTDTQYF. The CDR3 nucleotides are TGTGCCAGCAGCCAAGCCCGCGGAGCGGGGGGACCCACAGATACGCAGTATTTT. The entire variable domain, with the rest obtained from reference TRBV14 and TRBJ2-3, is as follows: EAGVTQFPSHSVIEKGQTVTLRCDPISGHDNLYWYRRVMGKEIKFLLHFVKESKQDESGMPNNRFLAERTGGTYSTLKVQPAELEDSGVYFCASSQARGAGGPTDTQYFGPGTRLTVL.

CDR3 DNA sequence: TGTGCCAGCTCCCGGGACTACCAAGAGACCCAGTACTTC. Protein product: CASSRDYQETQYF. The chain links TRBV6-1 to TRBJ2-5, with D tentatively TRBD2 (6 bases). The CDR3 has 13 residues. Trimming took off 8 bases at V and 0 bases at J, with 10 bases between the two ends. Germline CDR1 and CDR2: MNHNS and SASEGT.

V is TRBV2 and J is TRBJ2-5; the D gene could be TRBD1 or TRBD2 (6 bases each). The CDR3 sequence is 12 residues long. Germline CDR1 SNHLY, CDR2 FYNNEI. Deletions cut 11 bases from V and 1 base from J, with 11 bases between. CDR3 DNA sequence: TGTGCCGGGGGGCGGGCCCAAGAGACCCAGTACTTC. Translating gives CAGGRAQETQYF. Full variable domain (outside the CDR3, taken from reference TRBV2 and TRBJ2-5): EPEVTQTPSHQVTQMGQEVILRCVPISNHLYFYWYRQILGQKVEFLVSFYNNEISEKSEIFDDQFSVERPDGSNFTLKIRSTKLEDSAMYFCAGGRAQETQYFGPGTRLLVL.

CDR3 loop: CASSSSLGSPDTQYF. The DNA of the CDR3 is TGTGCCAGCAGCTCGAGTCTGGGGAGTCCAGATACGCAGTATTTT. This chain joins TRBV5-8 and TRBJ2-3; possible D gene TRBD2, 5 bases. The CDR3 covers 15 residues. With 3 bases removed from V and 4 bases from J, the gap between germline ends came to 15 bases. The germline V gene encodes CDR1 SGHTS and CDR2 YDEGEE.

This clone appeared a few times. The chain recombines TRBV7-9 with TRBJ2-1; 8 bases align to TRBD1. The CDR3 runs 14 residues. Germline CDR1 is SEHNR and CDR2 is FQNEAQ (reference sequence). Germline trimming cut 2 bases from V and 7 bases from J; bases unmatched to any gene: 4. CDR3 protein: CASSLMQGANEQFF. Here the CDR3 DNA reads TGTGCCAGCAGCTTAATGCAGGGGGCGAATGAGCAGTTCTTC.

The rearrangement joins TRBV30 to TRBJ1-6; D not resolved. The CDR3 spans 15 residues. Germline assignment: CDR1 GTSNPN and CDR2 SVGIG (reference sequence). The V end lost 4 bases, the J end lost 7 bases, and 17 bases lay between the germline ends. CDR3 sequence reads: CAWTRREGRNSPLHF. As DNA, the CDR3 is TGTGCCTGGACTCGTAGAGAGGGAAGGAATTCACCCCTCCACTTT.

The chain links TRBV7-9 to TRBJ2-2, with 8 bases fitting TRBD2. This CDR3 comprises 16 residues. From germline, CDR1 is SEHNR and CDR2 FQNEAQ (reference sequence). With V trimmed by 8 bases and J by 6 bases, 14 bases remained unmatched. The CDR3 region is CASGKGAGVFAGELFF. In DNA form, the CDR3 reads TGTGCCAGCGGCAAAGGAGCGGGAGTCTTCGCCGGGGAGCTGTTTTTT.

The chain employs TRBV18 and TRBJ2-3; D not resolved. Germline CDR1 reads KGHSH; CDR2 reads LQKENI. Trimming shortened V by 0 bases and J by 8 bases, and 9 bases separated the two germline ends. This CDR3 is built from 13 residues. CDR3 in DNA: TGTGCCAGCTCACCACCTGTACCGGGTACGCAGTATTTT. Translating gives CASSPPVPGTQYF.

This chain links TRBV6-1 with TRBJ1-1; D not certain. There are 13 residues in the CDR3. V was clipped by 6 bases and J by 6 bases, with 14 bases between them. CDR1 is MNHNS, CDR2 SASEGT, per germline. DNA for the CDR3: TGTGCCAGCAGCGAATCGAGTAGGGCTGAAGCTTTCTTT. Amino acids: CASSESSRAEAFF.

The chain carries TRBV29-1 and TRBJ1-2, with D possibly TRBD1 on 5 matching bases. The CDR3 spans 17 residues. Per the germline V gene, CDR1 is SQVTM and CDR2 is ANQGSEA. Trimming took off 0 bases at V and 0 bases at J, with 17 bases between the two ends. CDR3 in DNA: TGCAGCGTTGAAGATGGTCCTTCCAGGGCCCCTAACTATGGCTACACCTTC. This sequence encodes CSVEDGPSRAPNYGYTF. Filled out from reference TRBV29-1 and TRBJ1-2, the complete variable domain reads SAVISQKPSRDICQRGTSLTIQCQVDSQVTMMFWYRQQPGQSLTLIATANQGSEATYESGFVIDKFPISRPNLTFSTLTVSNMSPEDSSIYLCSVEDGPSRAPNYGYTFGSGTRLTVV.

The chain carries TRBV5-1 and TRBJ2-5; 7 nucleotides agree with TRBD1. V lost 0 bases to trimming and J lost 5 bases; unmatched junction nucleotides: 10. Germline assignment: CDR1 SGHRS and CDR2 YFSETQ. The length of the CDR3 is 16 residues. CDR3 in amino acids: CASSLAGTALGETQYF. The CDR3 DNA sequence: TGCGCCAGCAGCTTGGCCGGGACAGCCCTCGGGGAGACCCAGTACTTC.

This chain links TRBV7-2 with TRBJ1-2, with D perhaps TRBD1 (6 bases). Germline V gene data show CDR1 as SGHTA and CDR2 as FQGNSA. V lost 0 bases to trimming and J lost 2 bases, with 7 bases between them. The CDR3 sequence is 14 residues long. The CDR3 sequence is CASSLAGANYGYTF. CDR3 DNA: TGTGCCAGCAGCTTAGCGGGGGCGAACTATGGCTACACCTTC.

A word on this clone: At one end, the junction sequence differs from germline, possibly due to a read error. The chain links TRBV4-2 to TRBJ2-7; D not resolved. The germline CDR1 and CDR2 sequences are LGHNA and YNFKEQ. This CDR3 region has 15 residues. For the CDR3, the DNA is TGTGCCGGCAGCCAAGATAGTAGTCGCTCCTACGAGCAGTACTTC. Its translation is CAGSQDSSRSYEQYF.